This T cell receptor beta chain was captured in a study of shared clonotypes between healthy human individuals (TCRdb year 2020). Context from the whole study: The cohort comprised a couple of women and a few men aged 18 to 49 years. Between about 0.94 and 8.9 billion PBMCs per donor were obtained by leukapheresis. Blood TCR repertoires of about five healthy adults were deeply sequenced to estimate repertoire size and the extent of clonotype sharing between individuals. For each donor, CD4 naive and CD4 memory were each given three plates, CD8 naive was given two plates, and CD8 memory was given one plate. To increase sequencing depth and limit assay-specific biases, different laboratories used diverse techniques to prepare libraries and sequence TCR repertoires. Broad study findings and their caveats: Based on pairwise subsampling, the degree of clonotype sharing among donors was expected to be affected by sequencing depth. Across a few donors, approximately 5% of naive CD4, 3% to 3.5% of naive CD8, about 2.3% of memory CD4, and about 0.4% of memory CD8 clonotypes were shared. Sampling was limited to blood, and TCR repertoires in tissue likely differ from TCR repertoires in blood. The genetic and exposure-history diversity represented was limited by the small number of donors. Compared with non-shared clonotypes, clonotypes shared by all four sorted-subset donors had higher generation probabilities. Naive subsets generally had larger estimated clonotype richness than memory subsets. Even with the large sequencing depth, rarefaction of the sorted-subset datasets indicated that sequencing was incomplete.

TCR CDR3 regions were amplified from genomic DNA by multiplex PCR using the deep immunoSEQ assay. Genomic DNA extracted from each cell subset was distributed evenly over all wells of several immunoSEQ 96-well plates, and each plate served as one replicate. Each replicate PCR for sorted subsets received roughly 200 ng genomic DNA, equal to 28,000 or so T cell genomes. The purified libraries were quantified using a Qubit 3.0 fluorometer, sized with a Bioanalyzer 2100, and then quantified again using the KAPA Library Quantification kit. Every immunoSEQ 96-well plate was sequenced on a dedicated single-read 150-cycle Illumina NextSeq 550 flow cell. The authors' analysis ran thus. Because the immunoSEQ output held only junctional sequences and lacked quality scores, the filtering could not match the filtering applied to full-length reads. Sequences were annotated with PyIR, a Python wrapper for IgBLAST v1.9, using IMGT germline references to assign V/J genes and CDR3. Reads were filtered out if the reads had weak V/J assignments (E-value above 1e-6), no CDR3, stop codons, out-of-frame junctions, or ambiguous translated residues. V3J clonotypes were defined as sequences sharing an identical inferred V gene, J gene, and CDR3 amino acid sequence. The percentage overlap between two repertoires was calculated by dividing the number of shared unique clonotypes by the size of the smaller repertoire. Three approaches were used to assess repertoire richness: RTK rarefaction, the Chao1 estimator, and Recon v2.1 estimates of unobserved clonotypes. For all TCRbeta clonotypes obtained by the gDNA method from a few donors, generation probabilities were computed with OLGA. The source is immuneACCESS, and TCRdb retained only in-frame sequences with V and J called. Part of the clones is not carried over; for the studies checked, unresolved V genes explain less than half of this, and the remainder is unexplained. V, J and clone size reflect that table, while D and trimming were determined from the DNA. The sample table holds about 640,000 clones, of which 72% were seen once. Clones ranked in the top ten supply 1.8% of the sample.

Healthy HIV-negative adults with no recently reported acute infections or vaccinations were included as donors. All donors were Caucasian adults living in Nashville, Tennessee, USA. CD4+ T cells were enriched by magnetic negative selection; naive cells were then positively selected on CD45RA, and the negative fraction formed the memory subset. Blood was collected by leukapheresis, and PBMCs were isolated by Ficoll-Histopaque density gradient centrifugation and then cryopreserved in liquid nitrogen vapor phase. Analytical flow cytometry was used to check the purity and quantity of every magnetically sorted T cell population. Genomic DNA was isolated from every sorted fraction and measured by UV absorbance on a Nanodrop 2000c. Trimming takes 5 bases off V and 4 bases off J; junction bases not matched to a gene: 4. The CDR3 contains 15 residues, cysteine and phenylalanine counted. Of all the DNA, just the CDR3 is kept, 45 bases in frame from base 1. According to the germline V gene (reference sequence), CDR1 reads MNHEY and CDR2 reads SMNVEV.

Concerning this clone: The antigen this receptor binds is unknown. Base-call qualities are not available, and no considerably larger clone is one nucleotide away.

The receptor was derived from a woman under 40 in good health. Sample: memory CD4+ T cells sorted from blood. The sample's cell subset or site label is to be understood as: CD45RA-negative fraction. The receptor chain draws on TRBV27 and TRBJ2-3; TRBD1 aligns with 12 central bases. Here is the DNA: TGTGCCAGCAGTCTCGGGACAGGGGGCCCAGATACGCAGTATTTT. This sequence encodes CASSLGTGGPDTQYF.